This T cell receptor (beta chain) was captured by sequencing in a study of regulatory dendritic cells for organ transplantation. Overall study results and limits: Regulatory dendritic cells appeared to expand memory CD8+ clones less than mature ones. Memory T cells were less diverse than naive, with memory CD8+ most oligoclonal.

Profiled with immunoSEQ multiplex PCR; TCRdb holds only in-frame clones, not every one. Counted here are 30,000 or so clones, under 90% occurring once; the ten biggest clones make up less than 0.5%. The CDR3 runs to 17 residues. From germline, CDR1 is MNHNS and CDR2 SASEGT. The V gene end was trimmed by 4 bases and the J gene end by 4 bases; junction bases not matched to a gene: 11. Note on this clone: Its specificity is not known.

CD4+ or CD8+ T cells were sorted as naive CD45RA+ or memory CD45RO+. This clonotype originated in a human donor in good health. Sequencing used naive CD8+ T cells from blood. Subset: CD45RA+ naive T cells. This chain links TRBV6-1 with TRBJ1-5, with 9 bases aligning to TRBD1. The CDR3 region has the DNA TGTGCCAGCAGTGCTACCGGGACAGGGTCGGATAATCAGCCCCAGCATTTT. Residues: CASSATGTGSDNQPQHF.